The clone carrying this T cell receptor (beta chain) was picked up a small number of times. The antigen remains undetermined. This specimen comes from a study of response to subunit inactivated influenza vaccine. Whole-study findings and limits: The authors offered the suggestion that each seasonal influenza vaccination recruits few new T cells.

TCRdb processed the RT-PCR reads anew with MiXCR; each CDR3 protein has one entry. Of roughly 500,000 distinct CDR3 sequences in the sample, 25% were seen once. CDR1 and CDR2 (germline): MNHEY, SVGAGI. This CDR3 contains 17 residues. The V gene end was trimmed by 3 bases and the J gene end by 4 bases; junction bases not matched to a gene: 13. The rearrangement uses TRBV6-5 and TRBJ1-1, with 8 bases matching TRBD1. The material was CD4+ T cells sorted from PBMCs, obtained about 5 days after vaccination. This clonotype originated in a man over 45 who received an inactivated influenza vaccine. In nucleotides, the CDR3 is TGTGCCAGCAGTTATCTCTCCCGACAGGGGACGGGCACTGAAGCTTTCTTT. Translation gives CASSYLSRQGTGTEAFF.